The sequence of this T cell receptor (beta chain) was determined in a study of cytomegalovirus exposure and HLA in healthy donors. On the study more broadly: The same platform used for the approximately 700 first-cohort repertoires was also used for the 130 or so validation repertoires, as a later analysis reported. Findings and caveats of the study: Among TCR sequences, most were rare, though some public TCRs appeared in many donors.

Germline CDR1 and CDR2: SGHDT and YYEEEE. Trimming took 0 bases from V and 2 from J, leaving 3 bases between them. The CDR3 is made up of 13 amino acids. The data were produced by immunoSEQ multiplex PCR, yet TCRdb's version contains in-frame clones alone and is incomplete. Counted here are under 300,000 clones, 86% occurring once; the ten biggest clones make up roughly 0.99%. Notes on this clone: The antigen remains unidentified.

The TCR comes from a woman between 18 and 30 years old in good health and CMV-seronegative. This chain joins TRBV5-6 and TRBJ2-1; no clear D gene. The sequenced material came from PBMCs. CDR3 DNA: TGTGCCAGCAGCTTGGCCACCTACAATGAGCAGTTCTTC. Translating gives CASSLATYNEQFF.